This T cell receptor (beta chain) was recovered during a study of T-cell reconstitution after alpha-beta-depleted transplantation in children. In its sample, this clonotype was seen many times. The authors prepared the TCRbeta library with unique molecular identifiers. TCRdb analysed the PCR reads with MiXCR anew, one entry per CDR3 protein. The table shows 75,000 to 100,000 distinct CDR3 sequences, with 7% to 10% occurring only once. The source material was PBMCs from the stem cell graft donor, sampled from the stem cell graft. This clonotype was sampled from a human donor who donated a stem cell graft to a child with congenital amegakaryocytic thrombocytopenia.

This CDR3 is CASSYLAEETQYF. The CDR3 region has the DNA TGTGCCAGCAGTTACTTAGCGGAAGAGACCCAGTACTTC. This chain joins TRBV6-5 and TRBJ2-5, with D maybe TRBD2 (6 bases). The CDR3 sequence is 13 residues long. Germline values: CDR1 MNHEY, CDR2 SVGAGI. Trimming cost V 1 base and J 3 bases, with 6 bases left between them.